These 17 T cell receptor beta chains originate from one sample sequenced in a study of cytomegalovirus exposure and HLA in healthy donors (dated by TCRdb to between 2016 and 2019). Libraries were prepared through the immunoSEQ multiplex PCR assay. For the multiplex PCR, a mixture combining 60 forward primers for TCR Vbeta segments and 13 reverse primers for TCR Jbeta segments was used. TCRdb carries this immuneACCESS record with in-frame sequences only. Its versions omit some clonotypes, under half of them owing to an unresolved V gene in the studies checked, with the rest unexplained. This sample has about 170,000 clones in its table, and approximately 84% of those were observed once. The ten largest account for 2% to 3% of the sample. Sequencing was performed on PBMCs. These receptors originate from a man between 25 and 39 years old in good health and CMV-seropositive.

The V and J genes are TRBV9 and TRBJ2-1; 10 positions agree with TRBD2. The CDR3 is made up of 15 amino acids. CDR1 is SGDLS and CDR2 is YYNGEE in the germline V gene. V trimming: 0 bases; J trimming: 7 bases; junction bases outside the gene matches: 4. The CDR3 region has the DNA TGTGCCAGCAGCGTAGAGGGACTAGCGCTAAATGAGCAGTTCTTC. Amino acid sequence: CASSVEGLALNEQFF.

The rearrangement links TRBV7-3 to TRBJ1-2; a weak D match, TRBD1 (5 bases). This CDR3 spans 14 amino acids. CDR1 is SGHTA, CDR2 FQGTGA, per germline. Trimming removed 3 bases from V and 6 bases from J, with 14 bases in between. The CDR3 spells CASSLDTSWDGYTF. In nucleotides, the CDR3 is TGTGCCAGCAGCTTGGACACCTCTTGGGATGGCTACACCTTC.

This clone was counted a few times. The chain employs TRBV5-1 and TRBJ2-1, with 16 bases that match TRBD2. V lost 4 bases and J lost 7; bases outside the gene matches: 5. The CDR3 length is 16 residues. Germline V lookup: CDR1 SGHRS, CDR2 YFSETQ. This chain's CDR3 is CASSEGLAGGPNEQFF. CDR3 coding DNA: TGCGCCAGCAGCGAGGGACTAGCGGGAGGGCCGAATGAGCAGTTCTTC.

The rearrangement joins TRBV19 to TRBJ2-3, with D uncertain. With 9 bases removed from V and 5 bases from J, the gap between germline ends came to 9 bases. Germline CDR1 and CDR2: LNHDA and SQIVND (reference sequence). The CDR3 runs to 11 residues. The CDR3 loop is CASQVGDTQYF. For the CDR3, the DNA is TGTGCCAGCCAGGTAGGAGATACGCAGTATTTT.

The chain uses TRBV27 and TRBJ2-3, with TRBD2 matching over 9 bases. Per germline, CDR1 MNHEY and CDR2 SMNVEV (reference sequence). V trimming: 4 bases; J trimming: 5 bases; junction bases outside the gene matches: 4. The CDR3 consists of 14 residues. The CDR3 DNA follows: TGTGCCAGCAGTTCCGGACTAGCGCGAGATACGCAGTATTTT. It encodes CASSSGLARDTQYF.

Of note for this clone: At one of its ends the junction is not consistent with the germline gene, which may arise from a read error. The chain carries TRBV7-9 and TRBJ2-3; TRBD2 matches at 7 bases. The germline V gene has CDR1 SEHNR and CDR2 FQNEAQ (reference sequence). CDR3 size: 15 residues. The CDR3 sequence: CSSTFGASGSDTQYF. CDR3 bases: TGTTCCAGCACCTTTGGGGCTAGCGGTTCGGATACGCAGTATTTT.

The chain employs TRBV30 and TRBJ2-5, with TRBD2 matching over 11 bases. V shed 0 bases, J shed 3 bases, and the junction held 3 bases outside the gene matches. This CDR3 region has 15 residues. Per the germline V gene, CDR1 is GTSNPN and CDR2 is SVGIG (reference sequence). CDR3 sequence reads: CAWSVGTSGEETQYF. For the CDR3, the DNA is TGTGCCTGGAGTGTAGGGACTAGCGGAGAAGAGACCCAGTACTTC.

This clone appeared a single time. The V gene is TRBV11-2, the J gene TRBJ2-7, with 8 bases that match TRBD2. In germline, CDR1 is SGHAT, CDR2 FQNNGV. The CDR3 totals 14 residues. With V trimmed by 5 bases and J by 4 bases, 7 bases remained unmatched. The CDR3 sequence is CASSPLSGSYEQYF. CDR3 DNA: TGTGCCAGCAGCCCTTTGAGCGGGAGTTACGAGCAGTACTTC.

The CDR3 protein is CASSYPRGGTYGYTF. In DNA form, the CDR3 reads TGTGCCAGCAGCTACCCTAGGGGGGGTACCTATGGCTACACCTTC. This chain uses TRBV7-9 with TRBJ1-2; maybe TRBD1 (6 bases). Between the trimmed V and J ends, which lost 4 bases and 4 bases, there was a span of 16 bases. This CDR3 is 15 amino acids long. CDR1 and CDR2 (germline): SEHNR, FQNEAQ (reference sequence).

This chain joins TRBV4-2 and TRBJ2-3; 14 bases are a match to TRBD2. With 0 bases clipped from V and 4 bases from J, the junction kept 3 bases outside the gene matches. The CDR3 contains 17 residues. CDR1 and CDR2 from the germline V gene are LGHNA and YNFKEQ. The CDR3, as DNA: TGTGCCAGCAGCCAAGATAGGACTAGCGGGAGGTCAGATACGCAGTATTTT. This sequence encodes CASSQDRTSGRSDTQYF.

The chain employs TRBV6-1 and TRBJ2-2, with 7 bases matching TRBD1. The germline CDR1 and CDR2 sequences are MNHNS and SASEGT. V dropped 2 bases and J dropped 0; count of bases not matched to a gene: 9. The CDR3 totals 18 residues. This CDR3 reads CASSEKVAGTANTGELFF. CDR3 DNA: TGTGCCAGCAGTGAAAAAGTGGCCGGGACAGCGAACACCGGGGAGCTGTTTTTT.

The V call is TRBV5-4, the J call TRBJ2-3; TRBD1 might be the D (5 bases). Germline CDR1 SGHNT, CDR2 YYREEE (reference sequence). Deletions cut 2 bases from V and 1 base from J, with 23 bases between. The CDR3 totals 19 residues. The DNA for the CDR3 is TGTGCCAGCAGCTTAAATCCAGGGTGGAGTTCACAGGGCACAGATACGCAGTATTTT. Translation gives CASSLNPGWSSQGTDTQYF.

The V gene is TRBV29-1, the J gene TRBJ2-7, with 9 bases lining up with TRBD2. Unmatched junction bases numbered 15, after V lost 0 bases and J lost 6 bases. CDR1 and CDR2 from the germline V gene are SQVTM and ANQGSEA. This CDR3 is 17 amino acids long. CDR3 amino acids: CSVEDRISGRSASEQYF. CDR3 DNA sequence: TGCAGCGTTGAAGATAGGATTAGCGGGAGAAGTGCGAGCGAGCAGTACTTC.

V and J are TRBV5-4 and TRBJ2-2, with a tentative D call TRBD2 (5 bases). The V and J ends lost 4 bases and 8 bases respectively, with 9 bases between them. There are 12 residues in the CDR3. Germline V CDR1 and CDR2: SGHNT, YYREEE (reference sequence). The CDR3 sequence is CASSQAAGELFF. The CDR3 DNA follows: TGTGCCAGCAGCCAAGCGGCTGGGGAGCTGTTTTTT.

The genes are TRBV10-3 and TRBJ2-1, with TRBD2 identical over 10 bases. The length of the CDR3 is 16 residues. V trimming: 4 bases; J trimming: 8 bases; junction bases outside the gene matches: 11. CDR1 is ENHRY and CDR2 is SYGVKD in the germline V gene. CDR3 residues: CAISGPGLAGVDEQFF. CDR3 sequence (DNA): TGTGCCATCAGTGGACCGGGGCTAGCGGGAGTAGATGAGCAGTTCTTC.

This clone was picked up a small number of times. This sequence joins TRBV7-4 and TRBJ1-1; weak D call: TRBD1 (6 bases). This CDR3 region has 15 residues. V was shortened by 2 bases and J by 4 bases, with 14 bases between the two germline ends. The germline CDR1 and CDR2 sequences are SGHVT and SQSDAQ. CDR3 protein: CASSLSAGVGTEAFF. The CDR3 coding sequence is TGTGCCAGCAGCTTAAGCGCAGGGGTAGGCACTGAAGCTTTCTTT.

The chain carries TRBV5-1 and TRBJ2-3; D might be TRBD2 (6 bases). The CDR3 consists of 12 residues. The germline V and J ends were trimmed by 4 bases and 8 bases, with 11 bases remaining between them. CDR1 SGHRS and CDR2 YFSETQ come from the germline V gene. CDR3 nucleotide sequence: TGCGCCAGCAGCCTAGAAGCGGGTACGCAGTATTTT. Protein: CASSLEAGTQYF.